This T cell receptor (beta chain) was identified during a study of T cell responses to AZD1222 COVID-19 vaccine. The overall study: Pooling covered second doses at about 4 or about 12 weeks.

The CDR3 runs to 17 residues. Germline CDR1 is SNHLY and CDR2 is FYNNEI. V was clipped by 6 bases and J by 1 base; unmatched bases: 13. TCRdb's copy holds only in-frame clones and misses some; the assay was immunoSEQ multiplex PCR. The table shows some 130,000 clones, with 91% occurring only once. The chain has TRBV2 and TRBJ1-1; 8 bases agree with TRBD1. Source: peripheral blood, taken on day 0 of AZD1222 vaccination. The receptor was derived from an adult in good health. CDR3 DNA sequence: TGTGCCAGCAGGGAGCGGACAGGGCAATTAAGGAACACTGAAGCTTTCTTT. Protein: CASRERTGQLRNTEAFF.